This TCR beta chain was sequenced for a study of beta chain features in type 1 diabetes. J gave up 3 bases and V 3 bases, and 9 bases lay outside the gene matches. The CDR3 has 16 amino acids. The germline V gene has CDR1 SGHRS and CDR2 YFSETQ. This clone appeared a few times. The antigen remains undetermined. General observations from the study: Across patients, naive, central memory and Treg TCRB repertoires exhibited apparently greater similarity than was observed across healthy donors.

The investigators reverse transcribed all of the isolated RNA, so they sequenced expressed TCRB transcripts. Profiled with immunoSEQ multiplex PCR; TCRdb holds only in-frame clones, not every one. The data contain a few hundred thousand clones, about 15% of them singletons. The sequenced sample consisted of naive CD4+ T cells from blood. The gene calls are TRBV5-1 and TRBJ2-1; 7 positions match TRBD2. The clonotype was recovered from a woman aged 18-30 years in good health. The CDR3 DNA is TGCGCCAGCAGCTCTCAGCCGGCGGGAGACTACAATGAGCAGTTCTTC. The encoded protein is CASSSQPAGDYNEQFF.